These 14 T cell receptor beta chains were all obtained from the same sample, sequenced in a study of response to subunit inactivated influenza vaccine. TCRdb called the RT-PCR reads again in MiXCR, with one record for every CDR3 protein. The sample contains roughly 500,000 distinct CDR3 sequences, about 15% of which appear only once. The sample consisted of CD4+ T cells sorted from PBMCs, taken around 2 years after vaccination. These receptors were collected from a man between 50 and 70 years old who received an inactivated influenza vaccine.

This clonotype was picked up a small number of times. The chain joins TRBV29-1 to TRBJ2-7; no firm D call. Looked up from germline, CDR1 is SQVTM and CDR2 is ANQGSEA. This CDR3 contains 12 residues. V was pared by 4 bases and J by 3 bases, with 10 bases between. In DNA, the CDR3 is TGCAGCGTTGTAGGCTTAGGCTACGAGCAGTACTTC. Translating gives CSVVGLGYEQYF.

This clonotype was detected a few times. The chain has TRBV4-2 and TRBJ1-6; tentative D call: TRBD1 (5 bases). Trimming left V 1 base short and J 5 bases short, with 15 bases between. Per germline, CDR1 LGHNA and CDR2 YNFKEQ. The length of the CDR3 is 17 residues. In DNA, the CDR3 is TGTGCCAGCAGCCAAGGGCCCCCGACGGGGGATAATTCACCCCTCCACTTT. This gives the protein CASSQGPPTGDNSPLHF.

This clonotype is a singleton in its sample. One junction end disagrees with the germline gene, perhaps due to a read error. CDR3 sequence reads: CAISEQLTEELFF. The CDR3 DNA reads TGTGCCATCAGTGAGCAGCTCACCGAGGAGCTGTTTTTT. The V gene is TRBV10-3, the J gene TRBJ2-2, with D unresolved. Germline assignment: CDR1 ENHRY and CDR2 SYGVKD. The CDR3 covers 13 residues.

This clonotype was seen a few times. The chain has TRBV5-1 and TRBJ2-3, with D perhaps matching TRBD1 (5 bases). Trimming removed 0 bases from V and 1 base from J, with 15 bases in between. The CDR3 contains 17 residues. CDR1 is SGHRS and CDR2 is YFSETQ in the germline V gene. The CDR3, as DNA: TGCGCCAGCAGCTTGGCTAAGGGGTCGGTCCGCACAGATACGCAGTATTTT. Translating it yields CASSLAKGSVRTDTQYF. Filled out from reference TRBV5-1 and TRBJ2-3, the complete variable domain reads KAGVTQTPRYLIKTRGQQVTLSCSPISGHRSVSWYQQTPGQGLQFLFEYFSETQRNKGNFPGRFSGRQFSNSRSEMNVSTLELGDSALYLCASSLAKGSVRTDTQYFGPGTRLTVL.

This sequence joins TRBV29-1 and TRBJ1-5; the match to TRBD1 covers 7 bases. This CDR3 contains 13 residues. From germline, CDR1 is SQVTM and CDR2 ANQGSEA. V trimming: 4 bases; J trimming: 3 bases; junction bases outside the gene matches: 3. DNA for the CDR3: TGCAGCGTTGGGACAGGTCACAATCAGCCCCAGCATTTT. Its translation is CSVGTGHNQPQHF.

The V gene is TRBV5-1, the J gene TRBJ1-2; D not certain. The CDR3 is 14 residues long. Deletions cut 3 bases from V and 2 bases from J, with 11 bases between. From germline, CDR1 is SGHRS and CDR2 YFSETQ. The CDR3 DNA reads as TGCGCCAGCAGCTCCGGTGGAGGAAACTATGGCTACACCTTC. Translation: CASSSGGGNYGYTF. Combining the CDR3 with reference TRBV5-1 and TRBJ1-2 gives the whole variable domain KAGVTQTPRYLIKTRGQQVTLSCSPISGHRSVSWYQQTPGQGLQFLFEYFSETQRNKGNFPGRFSGRQFSNSRSEMNVSTLELGDSALYLCASSSGGGNYGYTFGSGTRLTVV.

J is TRBJ2-6 and V is TRBV25-1; D is undetermined. V dropped 1 base and J dropped 2 bases, with 9 bases sitting between them. CDR3 size: 16 residues. Looked up from germline, CDR1 is MGHDK and CDR2 is SYGVNS. In nucleotides, the CDR3 is TGTGCCAGCAGTGAATGGATTAACACTGGGGCCAACGTCCTGACTTTC. Residues: CASSEWINTGANVLTF.

The chain couples TRBV5-1 to TRBJ2-5; 9 bases are shared with TRBD2. From germline, CDR1 is SGHRS and CDR2 YFSETQ. CDR3 length equals 16 residues. V lost 1 base to trimming and J lost 4 bases; unmatched junction nucleotides: 8. The CDR3 sequence is CASSLSSGGRRETQYF. The CDR3 DNA sequence: TGCGCCAGCAGCTTGTCCAGCGGGGGGAGGAGAGAGACCCAGTACTTC.

This clonotype was counted many times. V gene TRBV5-1 combines with J gene TRBJ1-1; 7 nucleotides line up with TRBD1. Germline lookup yields CDR1 SGHRS and CDR2 YFSETQ. After removal of 4 bases from V and 4 bases from J, the junction contained 13 bases not matched to a gene. The CDR3 length is 16 residues. The DNA for the CDR3 is TGCGCCAGCAGCGGCGGACAGGAACTTCGGGGCACTGAAGCTTTCTTT. It translates to CASSGGQELRGTEAFF.

In this sample, this clonotype turned up a few times. The rearrangement uses TRBV6-1 and TRBJ2-3; 7 bases agree with TRBD2. With 7 bases clipped from V and 0 bases from J, the junction kept 10 bases outside the gene matches. In germline, CDR1 is MNHNS, CDR2 SASEGT. This CDR3 spans 16 amino acids. CDR3 bases: TGTGCCAGCACCACTGGCGGGAGCTCTAGCACAGATACGCAGTATTTT. Translated, it gives CASTTGGSSSTDTQYF.

This clonotype has a handful of counts. The CDR3 spells CASSLLTDTDTQYF. CDR3 coding DNA: TGTGCCAGCAGCTTGTTAACGGACACAGATACGCAGTATTTT. The rearrangement links TRBV5-5 to TRBJ2-3; D remains unclear. Germline V lookup: CDR1 SGHKS, CDR2 YYEKEE (reference sequence). Trimming took off 1 base at V and 2 bases at J, with 8 bases between the two ends. CDR3 size: 14 residues.

This clonotype was observed a few times. The V call is TRBV20-1, the J call TRBJ2-1; 10 bases agree with TRBD2. The CDR3 is 14 residues long. Germline values: CDR1 DFQATT, CDR2 SNEGSKA (reference sequence). Trimming cost V 5 bases and J 2 bases; bases outside gene matches: 3. This CDR3 is CSAPGLAPYNEQFF. CDR3 sequence (DNA): TGCAGTGCTCCGGGACTAGCGCCCTACAATGAGCAGTTCTTC.

V gene TRBV10-3 combines with J gene TRBJ1-1, with D maybe TRBD1 (5 bases). Germline CDR1 reads ENHRY; CDR2 reads SYGVKD. Trimming took 10 bases from V and 4 from J, leaving 19 bases between them. The CDR3 runs to 14 residues. The CDR3 DNA is TGTGCCACCGTTTCAATGCAGGGATCCACTGAAGCTTTCTTT. Translated: CATVSMQGSTEAFF.

This clonotype has more than one count but fewer than ten. The chain has TRBV12-3 or TRBV12-4 and TRBJ2-1; possibly TRBD1 for D (5 bases). Between the trimmed V and J ends, which lost 5 bases and 6 bases, there was a span of 17 bases. This CDR3 has 15 residues. The CDR3 is CASSRSRGPSNEQFF. CDR3 sequence (DNA): TGTGCCAGCAGTCGGAGTAGGGGTCCATCCAATGAGCAGTTCTTC.